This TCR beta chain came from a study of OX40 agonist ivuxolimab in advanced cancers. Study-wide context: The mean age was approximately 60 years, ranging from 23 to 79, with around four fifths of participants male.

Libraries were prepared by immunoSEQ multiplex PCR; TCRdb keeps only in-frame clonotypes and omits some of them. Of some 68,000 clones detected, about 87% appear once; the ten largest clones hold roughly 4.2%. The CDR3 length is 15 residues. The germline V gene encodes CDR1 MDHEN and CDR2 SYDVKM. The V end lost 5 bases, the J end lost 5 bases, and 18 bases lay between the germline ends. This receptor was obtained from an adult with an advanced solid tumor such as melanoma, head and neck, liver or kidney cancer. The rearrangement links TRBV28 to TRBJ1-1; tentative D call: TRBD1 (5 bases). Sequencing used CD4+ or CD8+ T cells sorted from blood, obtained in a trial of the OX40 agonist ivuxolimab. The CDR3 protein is CASSNPGGGRTEAFF. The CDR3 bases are TGTGCCAGCAGTAACCCGGGGGGGGGAAGGACTGAAGCTTTCTTT.